This paragraph covers one T cell receptor (beta chain) sequence. Here immunoSEQ multiplex PCR was the method, and the copy in TCRdb shows in-frame clones only, minus some. The top ten hold around 15% of the sample, which has 70,000 to 80,000 clones, around four fifths seen once. The ends were cut back, 6 bases at V and 6 bases at J, with 10 bases in the middle. The CDR3 consists of 12 residues. This entry belongs to a study of control samples from healthy donors and cancer patients. The chain couples TRBV12-3 or TRBV12-4 to TRBJ2-3; a weak D match, TRBD1 (6 bases). Sequenced: blood. The receptor was derived from a man aged 50 or older in good health. The CDR3 nucleotides are TGTGCCAGCAGCCTGAGGGGGGATACGCAGTATTTT. This codes for CASSLRGDTQYF.